Included here is one T cell receptor (beta chain) sequence, with context. The data were taken from a study of human T cells and chemical hapten exposure. Individual cDNA molecules in this library carried unique molecular identifiers. TCRdb itself ran the RACE reads through MiXCR, one entry per CDR3 protein. The sample lists roughly 75,000 distinct CDR3 sequences, 8.5% to 9.5% occurring once. Time point noted: healthy volunteer bleed at 6 weeks. Sequencing started from total RNA isolated from unfractionated whole blood. The germline CDR1 and CDR2 sequences are SGHDT and YYEEEE. Trimming removed 6 bases from V and 10 bases from J, with 19 bases in between. The CDR3 contains 13 residues.

This TCR was recovered from a female donor in good health. Some clones in this sample may be carry-over from other donors' samples. Specimen: whole blood. The rearrangement joins TRBV5-6 to TRBJ1-1; the D gene is possibly TRBD1 (6 bases). CDR3: CASTRGQTGVAFF. The CDR3 bases are TGTGCCAGCACCAGAGGACAGACCGGCGTAGCTTTCTTT.